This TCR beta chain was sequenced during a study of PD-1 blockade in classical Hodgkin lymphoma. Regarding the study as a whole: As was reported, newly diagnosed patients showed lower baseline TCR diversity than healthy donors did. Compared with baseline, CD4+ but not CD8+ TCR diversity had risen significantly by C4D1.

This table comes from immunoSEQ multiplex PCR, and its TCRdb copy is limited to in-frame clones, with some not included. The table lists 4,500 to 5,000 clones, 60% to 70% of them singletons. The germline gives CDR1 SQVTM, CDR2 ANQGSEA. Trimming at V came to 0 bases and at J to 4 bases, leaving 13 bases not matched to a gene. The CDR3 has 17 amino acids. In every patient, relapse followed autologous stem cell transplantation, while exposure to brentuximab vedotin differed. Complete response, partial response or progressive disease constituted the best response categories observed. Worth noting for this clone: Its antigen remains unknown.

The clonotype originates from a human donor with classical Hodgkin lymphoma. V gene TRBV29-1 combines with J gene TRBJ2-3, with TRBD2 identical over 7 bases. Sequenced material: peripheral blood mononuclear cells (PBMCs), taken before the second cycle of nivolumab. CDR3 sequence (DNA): TGCAGCGTTGAAGACGTCCAGGAGACTAGCATCCCAGATACGCAGTATTTT. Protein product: CSVEDVQETSIPDTQYF.